The subject of this entry is one TCR beta chain. This entry comes from a study of blood T cell repertoires in COVID-19. Study context: Samples taken during acute and convalescent COVID-19 were collected in the United States, Italy and Spain. The cDNA or gDNA used as material had been derived from T cells, B-cell-depleted T cells, or PBMCs.

Trimming left V 0 bases short and J 5 bases short, with 14 bases between. Germline V gene data show CDR1 as MNHNY and CDR2 as SVGAGI (reference sequence). The CDR3 spans 16 residues. As handled by the study authors: Amplified reference gene primers provided the basis for estimating nucleated cell counts. The protocol was immunoSEQ multiplex PCR, while the TCRdb copy is restricted to in-frame clones and leaves out a portion. That table is the source of V, J and clone size, and D and trimming were worked out from the DNA. This table has 250,000 to 400,000 clones, under 90% appearing once. Those enrolled in Seattle joined during active infection and were followed longitudinally afterward.

The specimen was peripheral blood. This clonotype was sampled from a woman in her 30s with COVID-19, enrolled during active disease. The chain has TRBV6-6 and TRBJ2-1, with a possible D match to TRBD2 (6 bases). In nucleotides, the CDR3 is TGTGCCAGCAGTTACTCGGGTCACGGAGGGGACAATGAGCAGTTCTTC. Residues: CASSYSGHGGDNEQFF.